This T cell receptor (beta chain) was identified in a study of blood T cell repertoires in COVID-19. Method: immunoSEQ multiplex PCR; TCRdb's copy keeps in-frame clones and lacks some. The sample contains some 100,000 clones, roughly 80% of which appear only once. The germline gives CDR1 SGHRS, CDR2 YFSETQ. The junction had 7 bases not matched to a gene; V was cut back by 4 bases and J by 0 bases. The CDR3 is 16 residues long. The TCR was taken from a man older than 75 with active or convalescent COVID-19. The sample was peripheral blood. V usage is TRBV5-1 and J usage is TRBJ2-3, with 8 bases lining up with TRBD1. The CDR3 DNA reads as TGCGCCAGCAGCGTAGGACAGGGTTCGAGCACAGATACGCAGTATTTT. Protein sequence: CASSVGQGSSTDTQYF. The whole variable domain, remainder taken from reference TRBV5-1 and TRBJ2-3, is KAGVTQTPRYLIKTRGQQVTLSCSPISGHRSVSWYQQTPGQGLQFLFEYFSETQRNKGNFPGRFSGRQFSNSRSEMNVSTLELGDSALYLCASSVGQGSSTDTQYFGPGTRLTVL.